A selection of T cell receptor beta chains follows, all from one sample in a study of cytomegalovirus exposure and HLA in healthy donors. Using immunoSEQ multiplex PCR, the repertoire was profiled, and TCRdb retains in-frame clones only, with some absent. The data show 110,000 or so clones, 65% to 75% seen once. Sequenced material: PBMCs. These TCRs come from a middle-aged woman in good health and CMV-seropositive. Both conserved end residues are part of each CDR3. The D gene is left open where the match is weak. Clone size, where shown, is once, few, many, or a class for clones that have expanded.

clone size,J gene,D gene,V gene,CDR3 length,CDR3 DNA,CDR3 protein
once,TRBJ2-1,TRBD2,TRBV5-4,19,TGTGCCAGCAGCTTGGCCAGTCTAGCGGGGGGGGGCCCCTACAATGAGCAGTTCTTC,CASSLASLAGGGPYNEQFF
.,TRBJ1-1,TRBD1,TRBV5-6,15,TGTGCCAGCAGCTTCGGGACAGGCCTGGGGACTGAAGCTTTCTTT,CASSFGTGLGTEAFF
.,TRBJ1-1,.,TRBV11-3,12,TGTGCCAGCAGCTTAGGAGGGGGTGAAGCTTTCTTT,CASSLGGGEAFF
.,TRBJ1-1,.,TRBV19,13,TGTGCCAGTAGTATCGGGGGAAGCACTGAAGCTTTCTTT,CASSIGGSTEAFF
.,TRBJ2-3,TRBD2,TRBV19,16,TGTGCCAGTAGTATGTGGCGGGGGTCGCGCACGGATACGCAGTATTTT,CASSMWRGSRTDTQYF
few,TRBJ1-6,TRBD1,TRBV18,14,TGTGCCAGCTCACAGACAGGGGGCGGTTCACCCCTCCACTTT,CASSQTGGGSPLHF
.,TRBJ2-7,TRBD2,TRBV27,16,TGTGCCAGCAGTTTATCTCGACTAGCGGGGAACTACGAGCAGTACTTC,CASSLSRLAGNYEQYF
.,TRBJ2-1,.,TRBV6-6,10,TGTGCCAGCATGGAGAATGAGCAGTTCTTC,CASMENEQFF
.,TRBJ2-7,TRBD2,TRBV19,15,TGTGCCAGTAGTAGAACTAGCGGGAGTTCCTACGAGCAGTACTTC,CASSRTSGSSYEQYF
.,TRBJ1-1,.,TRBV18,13,TGTGCCAGCTCGCAGACAGTGGACACTGAAGCTTTCTTT,CASSQTVDTEAFF
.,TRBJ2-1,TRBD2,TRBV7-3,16,TGTGCCAGCAGCCAAAGGGCGGGGGGGCGAGCAGTTGAGCAGTTCTTC,CASSQRAGGRAVEQFF
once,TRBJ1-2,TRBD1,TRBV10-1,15,TGCGCCTCCCGAAGGACAGGGGGCACTAACTATGGCTACACCTTC,CASRRTGGTNYGYTF
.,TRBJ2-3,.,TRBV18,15,TGTGCCAGCTCACCAGTAGCCAGCAGCACAGATACGCAGTATTTT,CASSPVASSTDTQYF
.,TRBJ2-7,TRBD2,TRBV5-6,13,TGTGCCAGCAGCGGACTAGCGGGGGGGCCGGAGTACTTC,CASSGLAGGPEYF
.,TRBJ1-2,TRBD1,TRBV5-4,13,TGTGCCAGCCGACGGACAGGAAGCTATGGCTACACCTTC,CASRRTGSYGYTF
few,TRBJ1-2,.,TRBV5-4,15,TGTGCCAGCAGCTCCAAGCCGGGCGGGTTCTATGGCTACACCTTC,CASSSKPGGFYGYTF
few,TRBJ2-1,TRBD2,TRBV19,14,TGTGCCAGCGCTAGCGGGGGGGGATACAATGAGCAGTTCTTC,CASASGGGYNEQFF
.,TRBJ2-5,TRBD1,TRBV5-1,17,TGCGCCAGCAGCTTGGACCCGGGACAGGTCATACAAGAGACCCAGTACTTC,CASSLDPGQVIQETQYF
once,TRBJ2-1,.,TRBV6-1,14,TGTGCCAGCAGTGCGAGGGGGGGCTTTAATGAGCAGTTCTTC,CASSARGGFNEQFF
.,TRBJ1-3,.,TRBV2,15,TGTGCCAGCACGGGAGACACAATCTCTGGAAACACCATATATTTT,CASTGDTISGNTIYF
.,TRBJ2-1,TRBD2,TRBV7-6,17,TGTGCCAGCAGCTTAGATTCCCCGGGACTAGGGTGGAATGAGCAGTTCTTC,CASSLDSPGLGWNEQFF
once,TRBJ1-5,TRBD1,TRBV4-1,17,TGCGCCAGCAGCCGGGGGACAGGAAATCATGAGGATCAGCCCCAGCATTTT,CASSRGTGNHEDQPQHF
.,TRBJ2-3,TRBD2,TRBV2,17,TGTGCCAGCAGATTTCCCACTAGCGGGGGGGTCACAGATACGCAGTATTTT,CASRFPTSGGVTDTQYF
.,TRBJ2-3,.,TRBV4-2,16,TGTGCCAGCAGCCAAGATGGGGGCGGGGGCGCAGATACGCAGTATTTT,CASSQDGGGGADTQYF
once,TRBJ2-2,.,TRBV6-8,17,TGTGCCAGCAGTTACTCGCCGGGACTTGCGAACACCGGGGAGCTGTTTTTT,CASSYSPGLANTGELFF
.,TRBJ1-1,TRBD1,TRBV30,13,TGTGCCTCCTCGGACAGGGGGAACACTGAAGCTTTCTTT,CASSDRGNTEAFF
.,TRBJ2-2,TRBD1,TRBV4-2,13,TGTGCCAGCAGCCAGACAGGGACCGGGGAGCTGTTTTTT,CASSQTGTGELFF
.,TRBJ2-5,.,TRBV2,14,TGTGCCAGCACCCTGCCGTGGGGCGTAGAGACCCAGTACTTC,CASTLPWGVETQYF
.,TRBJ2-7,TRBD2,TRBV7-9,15,TGTGCCAGCAGCTCCCAGAGGGAGGGACCCCACGAGCAGTACTTC,CASSSQREGPHEQYF
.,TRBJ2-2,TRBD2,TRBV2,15,TGTGCCAGCAGGAAACTAGCGGGAGGTATCGGGGAGCTGTTTTTT,CASRKLAGGIGELFF
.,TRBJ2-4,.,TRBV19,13,TGTGCCAGTAGTATAAGAGGTCGGGACATTCAGTACTTC,CASSIRGRDIQYF
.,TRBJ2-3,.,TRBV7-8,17,TGTGCCAGCAGCTTAGCGCGGGCACTAGCAGTGGCAGATACGCAGTATTTT,CASSLARALAVADTQYF
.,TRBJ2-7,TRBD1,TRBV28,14,TGTGCCAGCAACTACAGGGGGCTGGTGGGGGAGCAGTACTTC,CASNYRGLVGEQYF
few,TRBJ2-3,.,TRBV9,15,TGTGCCAGCAGCCCCGGATGGGGGCCTGAAGATACGCAGTATTTT,CASSPGWGPEDTQYF